This TCR beta chain was retrieved from a study of blood T cell repertoires in COVID-19. Across the whole study: From the United States, Italy and Spain came samples of acute and convalescent COVID-19. Sources were T cells, B-cell-depleted T cells, or PBMCs; the material itself was cDNA or gDNA.

This clone came up a few times. This CDR3 region has 12 residues. Germline CDR1 MDHEN, CDR2 SYDVKM. The germline V and J ends were trimmed by 2 bases and 4 bases, with 3 bases remaining between them. Assay used: immunoSEQ multiplex PCR; TCRdb lists only in-frame clones, some missing. The data show roughly 120,000 clones, over 75% seen once. V and J are TRBV28 and TRBJ2-1; D gene ambiguous. The material sequenced was peripheral blood. This TCR was recovered from a woman older than 75 with active or convalescent COVID-19. CDR3 in DNA: TGTGCCAGCAGTTTACAATACAATGAGCAGTTCTTC. Protein product: CASSLQYNEQFF.